A single sample is the source of the 25 T cell receptor beta chains below, sequenced in a study of blood T cells in healthy people across ages. For the second PCR, which ran for about 7 to 11 cycles, a sample-barcoded 5' primer and a J-beta primer mix were used. MiXCR, run by TCRdb on the 5' RACE reads, gives a single entry per CDR3 protein. Seen here are 1.5 million to 1.9 million distinct CDR3 sequences, 40% to 45% observed once, and the top ten hold about 4%. Sequencing was performed on blood. These receptors originate from a woman aged 18-29 years in good health.

The chain links TRBV14 to TRBJ1-4; D is unresolved. Germline V CDR1 and CDR2: SGHDN, FVKESK. The CDR3 loop spans 14 amino acids. The V gene lost 2 bases and the J gene lost 10 bases, with 14 bases spanning the gap. CDR3 DNA: TGTGCCAGCAGCCAAATCGGGGTGCCCAGAAAACTGTTTTTT. Translating gives CASSQIGVPRKLFF. Supplemented by reference TRBV14 and TRBJ1-4, the full variable domain reads EAGVTQFPSHSVIEKGQTVTLRCDPISGHDNLYWYRRVMGKEIKFLLHFVKESKQDESGMPNNRFLAERTGGTYSTLKVQPAELEDSGVYFCASSQIGVPRKLFFGSGTQLSVL.

V gene TRBV3-1 combines with J gene TRBJ2-7; unclear D gene. This CDR3 is built from 12 residues. The germline V gene encodes CDR1 LGHDT and CDR2 YNNKEL (reference sequence). Trimming shortened V by 2 bases and J by 8 bases, and 10 bases separated the two germline ends. CDR3 amino acids: CASSQYEGKQYF. The CDR3 DNA reads TGTGCCAGCAGCCAATACGAAGGAAAGCAGTACTTC.

Here the CDR3 DNA reads TGTGCCAGCAGCCCTCTAGGACAGGGGGCGCCCGCAGATACGCAGTATTTT. This codes for CASSPLGQGAPADTQYF. The chain combines TRBV3-1 with TRBJ2-3, with 11 bases fitting TRBD1. Per germline, CDR1 LGHDT and CDR2 YNNKEL (reference sequence). The CDR3 sequence is 17 residues long. The trim removed 4 bases at V and 4 bases at J, leaving 10 bases unmatched.

The chain joins TRBV28 to TRBJ2-1; 8 nucleotides align to TRBD2. The tail of the sequence fits TRBJ2-7 better, so the J call may be wrong. The CDR3 totals 16 residues. Germline assignment: CDR1 MDHEN and CDR2 SYDVKM. The CDR3 nucleotides read TGTGCCAGCAGTACCCAAGGCGCGGGAGGTTTAGATGAGCAGTACTTC. Translating it yields CASSTQGAGGLDEQYF.

The chain is built from TRBV7-3 and TRBJ1-6, with D unclear. Germline V lookup: CDR1 SGHTA, CDR2 FQGTGA. The CDR3 consists of 14 residues. Trimming removed 5 bases at V and 10 bases at J, with 15 bases between. The CDR3: CASSRALLGSPLHF. The CDR3 DNA is TGTGCCAGCAGCCGGGCCCTATTGGGATCACCCCTCCACTTT.

This clonotype came up a few times. The chain uses TRBV9 and TRBJ2-1; D may be TRBD1 (5 bases). V lost 0 bases, J lost 9 bases, and 13 bases lay in between. The CDR3 is 14 amino acids. The germline CDR1 and CDR2 sequences are SGDLS and YYNGEE. This chain's CDR3 is CASSVDPRGGEQFF. CDR3 DNA sequence: TGTGCCAGCAGCGTAGACCCAAGGGGTGGTGAGCAGTTCTTC.

With regard to this clonotype: The junction departs from the called germline gene at one end, perhaps through a read error. This chain links TRBV5-1 with TRBJ1-5, with a weak D call TRBD1 (5 bases). CDR3 length equals 15 residues. Germline lookup yields CDR1 SGHRS and CDR2 YFSETQ. The CDR3 loop is CAGSWTGHSNQPQHF. The CDR3 DNA follows: TGCGCCGGCAGCTGGACTGGACATAGCAATCAGCCCCAGCATTTT.

The chain carries TRBV30 and TRBJ2-7; no reliable D call. The CDR3 consists of 13 residues. Germline loops: CDR1 GTSNPN, CDR2 SVGIG (reference sequence). V was pared by 3 bases and J by 9 bases, with 18 bases between. This CDR3 reads CAWSDALGMGQYF. The DNA for the CDR3 is TGTGCCTGGAGCGATGCCCTGGGTATGGGGCAGTACTTC.

This clonotype was picked up a small number of times. The chain combines TRBV12-3 or TRBV12-4 with TRBJ1-2; 10 bases agree with TRBD1. CDR3 length: 15 residues. V was pared by 5 bases and J by 7 bases, with 10 bases of the junction left unmatched. The DNA for the CDR3 is TGTGCCAGCAGTCCACGCCGGGACAGGGGTGGTGGCTACACCTTC. The encoded protein is CASSPRRDRGGGYTF.

There are a few counts of this clonotype. One junction end does not reproduce the germline sequence, and a read error may be involved. This chain uses TRBV4-2 with TRBJ2-7; TRBD2 might be the D (5 bases). CDR1 is LGHNA, CDR2 YNFKEQ, per germline. CDR3 length equals 14 residues. CDR3 sequence reads: CASSPRDLSCEQYF. The CDR3 DNA reads as TGTGCCAGCAGCCCCCGGGATCTTTCCTGCGAGCAGTACTTC.

The rearrangement links TRBV10-3 to TRBJ1-1, with D maybe TRBD1 (6 bases). This CDR3 contains 14 residues. In germline, CDR1 is ENHRY, CDR2 SYGVKD. V was clipped by 6 bases and J by 11 bases, with 22 bases between them. CDR3 nucleotides: TGTGCCATCAGGAAACCCGGGACAACTTTGGAGGCTTTCTTT. This codes for CAIRKPGTTLEAFF.

This clonotype has just a few counts. The rearrangement links TRBV28 to TRBJ1-5; 8 bases map to TRBD1. After removal of 5 bases from V and 2 bases from J, the junction contained 11 bases not matched to a gene. The CDR3 is 17 residues long. The germline gives CDR1 MDHEN, CDR2 SYDVKM. The CDR3 loop reads CASSPRTGPPRNQPQHF. The DNA of the CDR3 is TGTGCCAGCAGTCCACGGACAGGGCCACCCCGCAATCAGCCCCAGCATTTT.

Turning to this clonotype: One end of the junction fails to match germline, which may point to a read error. The chain is built from TRBV29-1 and TRBJ1-1; a weak D match, TRBD1 (5 bases). This CDR3 is built from 13 residues. Germline CDR1 SQVTM, CDR2 ANQGSEA. The CDR3 region is CSVAGRANSEAFF. CDR3 nucleotide sequence: TGCAGCGTTGCGGGACGGGCGAACAGTGAAGCTTTCTTT.

The chain links TRBV28 to TRBJ1-2; D might be TRBD1 (5 bases). CDR1 and CDR2 (germline): MDHEN, SYDVKM. The germline V and J ends were trimmed by 6 bases and 3 bases, with 20 bases remaining between them. The CDR3 spans 16 residues. CDR3 sequence reads: CASSPHTGASYYGYTF. CDR3 sequence (DNA): TGTGCCAGCAGCCCACACACCGGGGCTTCTTACTATGGCTACACCTTC.

The chain recombines TRBV5-1 with TRBJ2-2; D is perhaps TRBD1 (6 bases). This CDR3 comprises 12 residues. Trimming cost V 0 bases and J 15 bases, with 12 bases left between them. Germline CDR1 and CDR2: SGHRS and YFSETQ. The CDR3 here is CASSLVNQGMFF. The DNA for the CDR3 is TGCGCCAGCAGCTTGGTGAACCAGGGGATGTTTTTT.

As to this clonotype: Germline and junction disagree at one end, which may indicate a read error. The chain links TRBV20-1 to TRBJ1-5, with 8 bases fitting TRBD1. The germline V gene encodes CDR1 DFQATT and CDR2 SNEGSKA (reference sequence). There are 15 residues in the CDR3. The CDR3 DNA sequence: TGCAGTGCTAGAGACGACAGGGGCGAATACCAGCTCCAGCATTTT. Amino acid sequence: CSARDDRGEYQLQHF.

With respect to this clonotype: One end of the junction does not line up with germline, which may come from a read error. The CDR3 nucleotides read TGTGCCAGCAGCTTGCATCAGGGGTCGGATTCACCCCCCCACTTT. This gives the protein CASSLHQGSDSPPHF. The chain combines TRBV7-9 with TRBJ1-6; D might be TRBD1 (6 bases). Germline V lookup: CDR1 SEHNR, CDR2 FQNEAQ (reference sequence). The length of the CDR3 is 15 residues.

The chain carries TRBV27 and TRBJ2-3; D is ambiguous. The germline gives CDR1 MNHEY, CDR2 SMNVEV (reference sequence). The length of the CDR3 is 17 residues. Deletions cut 6 bases from V and 0 bases from J, with 19 bases between. CDR3 loop: CASSPPPWLTSTDTQYF. In DNA form, the CDR3 reads TGTGCCAGCAGCCCCCCTCCCTGGCTTACTAGCACAGATACGCAGTATTTT.

V gene TRBV11-2 combines with J gene TRBJ2-7; D tentatively reads TRBD1 or TRBD2 (5 bases each). CDR1 and CDR2 (germline): SGHAT, FQNNGV. The CDR3 is 15 residues long. Deletions cut 2 bases from V and 0 bases from J, with 11 bases between. DNA of the CDR3: TGTGCCAGCAGCTTACAAGGGACCATCTCCTACGAGCAGTACTTC. As protein: CASSLQGTISYEQYF.

The rearrangement uses TRBV6-1 and TRBJ2-1; 9 nucleotides agree with TRBD1. This CDR3 has 18 residues. The germline V gene encodes CDR1 MNHNS and CDR2 SASEGT. The V and J ends lost 6 bases and 2 bases, in that order; junction bases with no gene match: 14. The CDR3 region is CASSPGQGRRGPYNEQFF. The CDR3 DNA is TGTGCCAGCAGCCCTGGACAGGGGAGGAGGGGGCCCTACAATGAGCAGTTCTTC.

This sequence joins TRBV6-1 and TRBJ2-7; D not resolved. This CDR3 is built from 17 residues. Germline CDR1 MNHNS, CDR2 SASEGT. Trimming left V 5 bases short and J 9 bases short, with 29 bases between. DNA for the CDR3: TGTGCCAGCAGTCCGGCACGCGACTCGCAACCTACGAAAGGGCAGTACTTC. This encodes CASSPARDSQPTKGQYF.

The V gene is TRBV27, the J gene TRBJ2-1; 9 bases agree with TRBD2. CDR3 length: 16 residues. The germline V gene encodes CDR1 MNHEY and CDR2 SMNVEV (reference sequence). J gave up 4 bases and V 4 bases, and 8 bases lay outside the gene matches. CDR3 coding DNA: TGTGCCAGCAGTTGGCGTAGCGGGAGAGGTTACAATGAGCAGTTCTTC. Encoded protein: CASSWRSGRGYNEQFF.

This clonotype was counted ten times or more. The V gene is TRBV6-2 or TRBV6-3, the J gene TRBJ2-1, with TRBD2 identical over 11 bases. Germline lookup yields CDR1 MNHEY and CDR2 SVGEGT. After removal of 3 bases from V and 4 bases from J, the junction contained 2 bases not matched to a gene. CDR3 length equals 15 residues. This chain's CDR3 is CASSYIAGGYNEQFF. The DNA for the CDR3 is TGTGCCAGCAGTTATATAGCGGGGGGGTACAATGAGCAGTTCTTC.

This clonotype was observed once. The chain carries TRBV2 and TRBJ1-5; D ambiguous. This CDR3 has 14 residues. The V gene lost 4 bases and the J gene lost 0 bases, with 7 bases spanning the gap. Germline CDR1 reads SNHLY; CDR2 reads FYNNEI. The chain's CDR3 is CASSVENSNQPQHF. The CDR3 DNA reads TGTGCCAGCAGTGTGGAGAATAGCAATCAGCCCCAGCATTTT. Variable domain in full (rest from reference TRBV2 and TRBJ1-5): EPEVTQTPSHQVTQMGQEVILRCVPISNHLYFYWYRQILGQKVEFLVSFYNNEISEKSEIFDDQFSVERPDGSNFTLKIRSTKLEDSAMYFCASSVENSNQPQHFGDGTRLSIL.

This chain joins TRBV20-1 and TRBJ2-4; the D is unclear. The better agreement between TRBJ2-7 and the DNA end casts doubt on the J call. Per germline, CDR1 DFQATT and CDR2 SNEGSKA (reference sequence). This CDR3 region has 14 residues. In DNA, the CDR3 is TGCAGTGCTAGGATGCCGCAACATCCCTACGAGCAGTACTTC. Translated, it gives CSARMPQHPYEQYF.